The 18 T cell receptor beta chains reported below all come from one sample, sequenced in a study of type 1 and type 2 diabetes patients. Amplification started from genomic DNA. A primer set of 30 forward and 13 reverse primers amplified the CDR3. TCRdb fed the multiplex PCR reads into MiXCR, producing one record per CDR3 protein. The repertoire holds some 250,000 distinct CDR3 sequences, around 47% seen once, with roughly 15% in the top ten. Sequenced: peripheral blood mononuclear cells (PBMCs). The receptor set was obtained from a man aged 18 to 30 with type 2 diabetes.

This chain links TRBV20-1 with TRBJ2-3; 10 nucleotides align to TRBD1. Germline values: CDR1 DFQATT, CDR2 SNEGSKA (reference sequence). Trimming at V came to 6 bases and at J to 7 bases, leaving 4 bases not matched to a gene. CDR3 length: 12 residues. The CDR3 sequence is CSARTGGHTQYF. The CDR3, as DNA: TGCAGTGCCAGGACAGGGGGACATACGCAGTATTTT.

The chain is built from TRBV19 and TRBJ1-5; 7 bases line up with TRBD1. Germline V gives CDR1 LNHDA, CDR2 SQIVND (reference sequence). The CDR3 is 14 residues long. The V and J ends lost 9 bases and 5 bases, in that order; junction bases with no gene match: 10. The CDR3 spells CASVNRGGYQPQHF. The CDR3 bases are TGTGCCAGCGTTAACAGGGGAGGTTATCAGCCCCAGCATTTT.

A few counts support this clonotype. V and J are TRBV2 and TRBJ1-2; unclear D gene. The CDR3 length is 14 residues. The germline V and J ends were trimmed by 3 bases and 2 bases, with 10 bases remaining between them. The V gene's germline CDR1 is SNHLY and CDR2 FYNNEI. CDR3 bases: TGTGCCAGCAGTGAGTCGGCCAGGAACTATGGCTACACCTTC. Translating gives CASSESARNYGYTF. Combining the CDR3 with reference TRBV2 and TRBJ1-2 gives the whole variable domain EPEVTQTPSHQVTQMGQEVILRCVPISNHLYFYWYRQILGQKVEFLVSFYNNEISEKSEIFDDQFSVERPDGSNFTLKIRSTKLEDSAMYFCASSESARNYGYTFGSGTRLTVV.

This clonotype showed up just once. Just one base apart from a much larger clone, this may be a read error. The V call is TRBV25-1, the J call TRBJ1-1; D might be TRBD1 (5 bases). Germline-derived CDR1 and CDR2 are MGHDK and SYGVNS. V lost 3 bases and J lost 4, with 12 bases in between. The CDR3 runs to 14 residues. This chain's CDR3 is CASSDGLGTTEAFF. As DNA, the CDR3 is TGTGCCAGCAGTGATGGGTTGGGGACCACTGAAGCTTTCTTT.

The chain employs TRBV5-1 and TRBJ2-1; 8 bases align to TRBD2. V lost 1 base and J lost 6; bases outside the gene matches: 6. The CDR3 is made up of 15 amino acids. Germline loops: CDR1 SGHRS, CDR2 YFSETQ. The DNA for the CDR3 is TGCGCCAGCAGCTTGCGGCGGGAGGTGAGCAATGAGCAGTTCTTC. Amino acid sequence: CASSLRREVSNEQFF.

J is TRBJ2-5 and V is TRBV27, with 14 bases that match TRBD2. Germline CDR1 is MNHEY and CDR2 is SMNVEV (reference sequence). This CDR3 is built from 16 residues. The junction had 6 bases not matched to a gene; V was cut back by 4 bases and J by 5 bases. The CDR3 loop is CASSSWTSGRRETQYF. DNA for the CDR3: TGTGCCAGCAGTTCCTGGACTAGCGGGAGGAGGGAGACCCAGTACTTC.

CDR3 in DNA: TGTGCCTGGAGTGGAAGCTCCATGACTAGCGGGAGCACAGATACGCAGTATTTT. The encoded protein is CAWSGSSMTSGSTDTQYF. The chain uses TRBV30 and TRBJ2-3, with 10 nucleotides matching TRBD2. CDR3 length: 18 residues. CDR1 is GTSNPN and CDR2 is SVGIG in the germline V gene (reference sequence). Trimming cost V 1 base and J 0 bases; bases outside gene matches: 10.

The rearrangement joins TRBV19 to TRBJ1-2; 10 nucleotides align to TRBD1. The CDR3 has 16 amino acids. The germline CDR1 and CDR2 sequences are LNHDA and SQIVND (reference sequence). V lost 9 bases, J lost 1 base, and 11 bases stayed unmatched. The CDR3 DNA is TGTGCCAGCAGTTCGCACCGGGACAGGGGTAACTATGGCTACACCTTC. It encodes CASSSHRDRGNYGYTF.

The chain is built from TRBV30 and TRBJ2-3, with no clear D. Trimming took off 5 bases at V and 2 bases at J, with 8 bases between the two ends. CDR1 is GTSNPN and CDR2 is SVGIG in the germline V gene (reference sequence). The CDR3 extends over 12 amino acids. The CDR3 bases are TGTGCCTGGGGGGTTGTCACAGATACGCAGTATTTT. This encodes CAWGVVTDTQYF.

The J gene is TRBJ1-2, the V gene TRBV7-4; tentatively, D is TRBD1 (5 bases). The V gene lost 6 bases and the J gene lost 5 bases, with 22 bases spanning the gap. The germline CDR1 and CDR2 sequences are SGHVT and SQSDAQ. The CDR3 length is 16 residues. The CDR3 DNA is TGTGCCAGCAGTCCCGGACGGAGAATATCAGGGTATGGCTACACCTTC. This sequence encodes CASSPGRRISGYGYTF.

This clonotype was recorded a few times. A read error may account for a junction end that differs from germline. The genes are TRBV6-1 and TRBJ2-7; 7 bases map to TRBD1. Germline assignment: CDR1 MNHNS and CDR2 SASEGT. CDR3 length: 14 amino acids. The CDR3 loop reads CATSDLGRGNEQYF. CDR3 nucleotides: TGTGCCACCAGTGATTTGGGCAGGGGGAACGAGCAGTACTTC.

This clonotype was observed at least ten times. The chain employs TRBV2 and TRBJ1-6, with D perhaps TRBD1 (6 bases). The germline V and J ends were trimmed by 6 bases and 12 bases, with 15 bases remaining between them. Germline V lookup: CDR1 SNHLY, CDR2 FYNNEI. The CDR3 sequence is 13 residues long. In DNA, the CDR3 is TGTGCCAGCAGGACACAGGGTGTGGAACCCCTCCACTTT. This sequence encodes CASRTQGVEPLHF.

This clonotype has only a few counts. The gene calls are TRBV29-1 and TRBJ1-2; D uncertain. Trimming shortened V by 2 bases and J by 6 bases, and 13 bases separated the two germline ends. CDR3 length equals 13 residues. Germline V lookup: CDR1 SQVTM, CDR2 ANQGSEA. CDR3 in DNA: TGCAGCGTTGAATGGGCGAAGTCGAATGGCTACACCTTC. Amino acids: CSVEWAKSNGYTF. The full variable domain, rest sourced from reference TRBV29-1 and TRBJ1-2, is SAVISQKPSRDICQRGTSLTIQCQVDSQVTMMFWYRQQPGQSLTLIATANQGSEATYESGFVIDKFPISRPNLTFSTLTVSNMSPEDSSIYLCSVEWAKSNGYTFGSGTRLTVV.

This chain links TRBV19 with TRBJ2-3; the D gene is possibly TRBD2 (6 bases). The V gene's germline CDR1 is LNHDA and CDR2 SQIVND (reference sequence). V dropped 6 bases and J dropped 5 bases, with 9 bases sitting between them. CDR3 length equals 12 residues. DNA for the CDR3: TGTGCCAGTAGCCGAGCGGGAGATACGCAGTATTTT. It encodes CASSRAGDTQYF.

CDR3 nucleotide sequence: TGTGCCAGCAGTGAAATTAGGGTCGCGACCGAGACCCAGTACTTC. It encodes CASSEIRVATETQYF. The rearrangement joins TRBV6-5 to TRBJ2-5, with D unclear. Germline-derived CDR1 and CDR2 are MNHEY and SVGAGI. The CDR3 covers 15 residues. Trimming left V 5 bases short and J 5 bases short, with 18 bases between.

V gene TRBV19 combines with J gene TRBJ1-5; possible D gene TRBD1, 6 bases. Germline V gives CDR1 LNHDA, CDR2 SQIVND (reference sequence). With 4 bases removed from V and 0 bases from J, the gap between germline ends came to 7 bases. The CDR3 totals 14 residues. The CDR3 nucleotides are TGTGCCAGTAGTAGACAGGCTAGCAATCAGCCCCAGCATTTT. As protein: CASSRQASNQPQHF.

CDR3 sequence: CASGNRESEAFF. DNA for the CDR3: TGTGCCAGCGGAAACAGGGAGTCTGAAGCTTTCTTT. The rearrangement joins TRBV5-4 to TRBJ1-1, with D perhaps TRBD1 (6 bases). V was trimmed by 7 bases and J by 6 bases, leaving 13 bases between them. The germline V gene encodes CDR1 SGHNT and CDR2 YYREEE (reference sequence). The CDR3 is 12 residues long.

J is TRBJ2-5 and V is TRBV6-5; no reliable D call. Germline V gene lookup returns CDR1 MNHEY and CDR2 SVGAGI. This CDR3 contains 12 residues. Trimming removed 0 bases at V and 5 bases at J, with 4 bases between. CDR3 bases: TGTGCCAGCAGTTACTCGCGGGAGACCCAGTACTTC. Translation: CASSYSRETQYF.